This TCR beta chain was retrieved from a study of T cell responses to AZD1222 COVID-19 vaccine. In the study overall: It was second doses at about 4 or about 12 weeks that were pooled. Findings of the study overall: Following two doses of AZD1222, Spike-specific TCR breadth and depth rose. Just 5 to 7 people given AZD1222 tested seropositive at baseline. Clonal diversity may have been underestimated in mostly white British donors.

Trimming cost V 3 bases and J 1 base, with 9 bases left between them. The germline gives CDR1 KGHSH, CDR2 LQKENI. CDR3 length equals 14 residues. For this clone: Its specificity is unknown.

Libraries were prepared by immunoSEQ multiplex PCR; TCRdb keeps only in-frame clonotypes and omits some of them. Of 200,000 or so clones listed, approximately 92% are singletons. The sequences come from peripheral blood, collected on day 0 of AZD1222 vaccination. V usage is TRBV18 and J usage is TRBJ2-5; maybe TRBD1 (5 bases). This TCR was recovered from an adult in good health. CDR3: CASSPGRAQETQYF. In nucleotides, the CDR3 is TGTGCCAGCTCACCGGGCAGGGCCCAAGAGACCCAGTACTTC.